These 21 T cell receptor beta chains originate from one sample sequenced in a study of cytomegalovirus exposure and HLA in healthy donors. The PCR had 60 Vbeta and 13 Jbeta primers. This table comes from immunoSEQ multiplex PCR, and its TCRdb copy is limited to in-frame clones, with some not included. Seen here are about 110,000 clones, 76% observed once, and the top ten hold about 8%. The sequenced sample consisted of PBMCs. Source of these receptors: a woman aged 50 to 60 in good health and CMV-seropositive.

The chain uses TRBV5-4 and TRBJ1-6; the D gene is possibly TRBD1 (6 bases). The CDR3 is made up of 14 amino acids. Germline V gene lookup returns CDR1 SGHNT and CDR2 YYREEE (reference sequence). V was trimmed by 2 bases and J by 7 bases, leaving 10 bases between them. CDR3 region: CASSFGQGNSPLHF. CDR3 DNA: TGTGCCAGCAGCTTCGGTCAGGGGAATTCACCCCTCCACTTT.

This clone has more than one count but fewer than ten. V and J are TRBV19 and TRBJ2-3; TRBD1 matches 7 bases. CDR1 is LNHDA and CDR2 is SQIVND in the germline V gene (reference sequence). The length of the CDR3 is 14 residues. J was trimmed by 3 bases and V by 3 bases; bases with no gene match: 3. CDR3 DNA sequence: TGTGCCAGTAGTATCCGACAGGGTACAGATACGCAGTATTTT. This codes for CASSIRQGTDTQYF.

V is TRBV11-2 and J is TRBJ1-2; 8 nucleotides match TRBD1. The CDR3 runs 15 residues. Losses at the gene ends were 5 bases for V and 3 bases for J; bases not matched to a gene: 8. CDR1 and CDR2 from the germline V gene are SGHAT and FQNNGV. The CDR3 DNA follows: TGTGCCAGCAGCCTAGGGTTGGGACAGGACTATGGCTACACCTTC. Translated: CASSLGLGQDYGYTF.

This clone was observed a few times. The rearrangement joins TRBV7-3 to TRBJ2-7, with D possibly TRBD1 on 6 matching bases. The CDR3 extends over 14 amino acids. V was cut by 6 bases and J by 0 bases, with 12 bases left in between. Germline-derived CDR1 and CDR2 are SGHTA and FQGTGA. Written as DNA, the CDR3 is TGTGCCAGCAGACGGACAGTCGACTCCTACGAGCAGTACTTC. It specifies CASRRTVDSYEQYF.

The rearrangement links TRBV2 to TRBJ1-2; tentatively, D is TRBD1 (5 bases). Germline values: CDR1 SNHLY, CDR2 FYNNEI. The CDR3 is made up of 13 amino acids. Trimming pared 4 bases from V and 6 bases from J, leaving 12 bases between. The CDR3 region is CASSGRAGDGYTF. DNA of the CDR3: TGTGCCAGCAGTGGCAGGGCTGGCGATGGCTACACCTTC.

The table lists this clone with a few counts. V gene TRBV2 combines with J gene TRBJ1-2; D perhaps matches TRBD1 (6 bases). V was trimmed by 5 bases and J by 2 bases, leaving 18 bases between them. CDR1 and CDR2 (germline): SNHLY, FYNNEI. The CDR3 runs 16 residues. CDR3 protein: CASSRHNLRGNYGYTF. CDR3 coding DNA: TGTGCCAGCAGTAGACACAATCTCAGGGGCAACTATGGCTACACCTTC.

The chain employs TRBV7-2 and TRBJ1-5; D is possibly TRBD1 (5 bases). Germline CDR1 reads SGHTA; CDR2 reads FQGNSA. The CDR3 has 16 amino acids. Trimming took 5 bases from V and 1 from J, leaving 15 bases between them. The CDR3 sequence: CASSRFGRGSNQPQHF. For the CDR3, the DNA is TGTGCCAGCAGCCGATTCGGGAGGGGAAGCAATCAGCCCCAGCATTTT.

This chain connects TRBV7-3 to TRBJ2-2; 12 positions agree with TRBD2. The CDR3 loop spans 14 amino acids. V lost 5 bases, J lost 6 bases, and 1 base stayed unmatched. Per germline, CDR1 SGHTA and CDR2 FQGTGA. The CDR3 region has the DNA TGTGCCAGCAGCCTAGCGGGAGGGGCCGGGGAGCTGTTTTTT. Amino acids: CASSLAGGAGELFF.

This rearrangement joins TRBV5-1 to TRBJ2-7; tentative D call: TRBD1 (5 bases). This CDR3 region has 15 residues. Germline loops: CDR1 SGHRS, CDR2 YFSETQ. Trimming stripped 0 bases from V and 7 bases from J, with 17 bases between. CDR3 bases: TGCGCCAGCAGCTTGGAAGGGGATCCCTCTACTGAGCAGTACTTC. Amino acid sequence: CASSLEGDPSTEQYF.

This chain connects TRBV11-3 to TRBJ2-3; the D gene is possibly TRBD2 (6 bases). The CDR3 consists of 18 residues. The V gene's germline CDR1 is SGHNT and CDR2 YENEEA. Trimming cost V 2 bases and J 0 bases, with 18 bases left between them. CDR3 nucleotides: TGTGCCAGCAGCTTAACCTTCGAGCGGGCTACTAGCACAGATACGCAGTATTTT. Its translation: CASSLTFERATSTDTQYF.

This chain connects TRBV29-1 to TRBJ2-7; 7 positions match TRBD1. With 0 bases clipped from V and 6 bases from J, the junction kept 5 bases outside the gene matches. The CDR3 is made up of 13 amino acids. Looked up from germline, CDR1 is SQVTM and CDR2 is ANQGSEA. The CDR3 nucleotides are TGCAGCGTTGAAGAAGGGGGCAGGGGCGAGCAGTACTTC. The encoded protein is CSVEEGGRGEQYF.

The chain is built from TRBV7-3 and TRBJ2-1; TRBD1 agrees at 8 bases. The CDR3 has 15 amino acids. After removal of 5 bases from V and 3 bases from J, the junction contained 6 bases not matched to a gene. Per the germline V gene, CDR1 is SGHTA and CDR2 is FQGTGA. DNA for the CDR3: TGTGCCAGCAGCCTTCAGGGGGCGGACTACAATGAGCAGTTCTTC. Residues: CASSLQGADYNEQFF.

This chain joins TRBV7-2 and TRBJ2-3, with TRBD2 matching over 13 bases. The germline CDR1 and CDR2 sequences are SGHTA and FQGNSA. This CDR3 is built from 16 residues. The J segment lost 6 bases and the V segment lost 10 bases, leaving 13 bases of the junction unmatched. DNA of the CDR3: TGTGCCAACAGACATACTAGCGGGAGGGGGAAGGATACGCAGTATTTT. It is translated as CANRHTSGRGKDTQYF.

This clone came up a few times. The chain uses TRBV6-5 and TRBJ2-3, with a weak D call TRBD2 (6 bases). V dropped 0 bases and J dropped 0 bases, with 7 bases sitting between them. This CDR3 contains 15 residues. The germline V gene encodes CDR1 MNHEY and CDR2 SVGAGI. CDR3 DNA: TGTGCCAGCAGTTACTCGGGGACTAGCACAGATACGCAGTATTTT. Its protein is CASSYSGTSTDTQYF.

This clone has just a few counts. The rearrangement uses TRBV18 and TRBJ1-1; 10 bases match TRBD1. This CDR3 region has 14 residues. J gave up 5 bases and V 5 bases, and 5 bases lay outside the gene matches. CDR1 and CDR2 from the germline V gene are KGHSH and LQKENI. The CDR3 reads CASSARQGATEAFF. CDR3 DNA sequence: TGTGCCAGCTCAGCAAGACAGGGGGCAACTGAAGCTTTCTTT. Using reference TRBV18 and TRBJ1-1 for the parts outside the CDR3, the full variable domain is NAGVMQNPRHLVRRRGQEARLRCSPMKGHSHVYWYRQLPEEGLKFMVYLQKENIIDESGMPKERFSAEFPKEGPSILRIQQVVRGDSAAYFCASSARQGATEAFFGQGTRLTVV.

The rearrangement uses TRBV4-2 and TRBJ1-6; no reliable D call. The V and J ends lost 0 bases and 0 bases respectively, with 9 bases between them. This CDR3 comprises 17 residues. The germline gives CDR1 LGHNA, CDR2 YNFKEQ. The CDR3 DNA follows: TGTGCCAGCAGCCAAGATCCGAGGAGCTCCTATAATTCACCCCTCCACTTT. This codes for CASSQDPRSSYNSPLHF.

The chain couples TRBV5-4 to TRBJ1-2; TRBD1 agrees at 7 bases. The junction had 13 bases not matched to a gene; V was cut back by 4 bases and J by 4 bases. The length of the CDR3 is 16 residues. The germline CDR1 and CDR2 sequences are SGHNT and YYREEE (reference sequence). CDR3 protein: CASSPGQAGISYGYTF. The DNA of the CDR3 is TGTGCCAGCAGCCCCGGACAGGCGGGGATTAGCTATGGCTACACCTTC.

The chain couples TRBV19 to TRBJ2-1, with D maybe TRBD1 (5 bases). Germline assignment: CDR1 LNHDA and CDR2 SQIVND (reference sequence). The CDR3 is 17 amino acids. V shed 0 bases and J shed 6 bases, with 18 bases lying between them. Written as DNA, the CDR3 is TGTGCCAGTAGTATAGACCAGGACAAGCCGGGCCTCAATGAGCAGTTCTTC. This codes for CASSIDQDKPGLNEQFF.

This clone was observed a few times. CDR3 coding DNA: TGCGCCAGCAGCCAAGAGGCAGGGAACAACGAGCAGTACTTC. Protein: CASSQEAGNNEQYF. The chain combines TRBV4-3 with TRBJ2-7; TRBD1 might be the D (5 bases). The V end was cut by 0 bases, the J end by 5 bases, with 11 bases between. This CDR3 comprises 14 residues. Germline CDR1 LGHNA, CDR2 YSLEER.

The CDR3: CASFLGTGGNEQYF. The CDR3 region has the DNA TGCGCCAGCTTCCTCGGGACAGGGGGTAACGAGCAGTACTTC. This sequence joins TRBV5-1 and TRBJ2-7; 11 bases align to TRBD1. CDR3 length equals 14 residues. Germline loops: CDR1 SGHRS, CDR2 YFSETQ. V dropped 7 bases and J dropped 5; count of bases not matched to a gene: 8. Supplemented by reference TRBV5-1 and TRBJ2-7, the full variable domain reads KAGVTQTPRYLIKTRGQQVTLSCSPISGHRSVSWYQQTPGQGLQFLFEYFSETQRNKGNFPGRFSGRQFSNSRSEMNVSTLELGDSALYLCASFLGTGGNEQYFGPGTRLTVT.

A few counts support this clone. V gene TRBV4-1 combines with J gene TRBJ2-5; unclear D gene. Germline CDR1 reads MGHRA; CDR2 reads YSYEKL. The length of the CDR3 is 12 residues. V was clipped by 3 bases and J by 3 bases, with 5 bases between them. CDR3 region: CASSHTEETQYF. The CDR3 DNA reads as TGCGCCAGCAGCCATACGGAAGAGACCCAGTACTTC.